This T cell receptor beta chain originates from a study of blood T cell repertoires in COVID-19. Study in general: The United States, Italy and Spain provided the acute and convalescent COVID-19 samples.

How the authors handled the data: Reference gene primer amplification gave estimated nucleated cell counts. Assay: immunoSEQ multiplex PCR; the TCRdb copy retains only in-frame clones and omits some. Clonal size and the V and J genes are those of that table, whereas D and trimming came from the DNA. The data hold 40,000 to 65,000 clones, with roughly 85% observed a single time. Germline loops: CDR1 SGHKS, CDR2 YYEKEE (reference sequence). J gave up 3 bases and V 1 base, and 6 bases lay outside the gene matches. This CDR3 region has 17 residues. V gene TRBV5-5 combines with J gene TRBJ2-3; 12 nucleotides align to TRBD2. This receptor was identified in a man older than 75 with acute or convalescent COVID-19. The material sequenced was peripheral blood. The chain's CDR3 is CASSLRLAGGETDTQYF. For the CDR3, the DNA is TGTGCCAGCAGCTTGAGGCTAGCGGGGGGGGAGACAGATACGCAGTATTTT. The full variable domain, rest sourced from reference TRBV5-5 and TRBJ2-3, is DAGVTQSPTHLIKTRGQQVTLRCSPISGHKSVSWYQQVLGQGPQFIFQYYEKEERGRGNFPDRFSARQFPNYSSELNVNALLLGDSALYLCASSLRLAGGETDTQYFGPGTRLTVL.